These 10 T cell receptor beta chains were sequenced from one sample in a study of blood T cells in healthy people across ages. Then a second PCR, running about 6 to 12 cycles, was carried out with a sample-barcoded 5' primer and a J-beta primer mix. MiXCR was run by TCRdb on the 5' RACE reads, yielding one entry per CDR3 protein. The data hold more than 1,000,000 distinct CDR3 sequences, with 20% to 25% observed a single time. This same sample was also part of a study on T cells of mothers and their children.

The source material was blood. Receptors originate from a girl aged 2 to 10 in good health.

This clonotype was counted a few times. V usage is TRBV4-3 and J usage is TRBJ2-5, with D hard to call. The CDR3 spans 15 residues. Trimming removed 0 bases at V and 1 base at J, with 9 bases between. Germline loops: CDR1 LGHNA, CDR2 YSLEER. Written as DNA, the CDR3 is TGCGCCAGCAGCCAAGATAATGTAGCCCAAGAGACCCAGTACTTC. The encoded protein is CASSQDNVAQETQYF.

This chain links TRBV18 with TRBJ2-2; unclear D gene. The length of the CDR3 is 15 residues. Trimming left V 3 bases short and J 4 bases short, with 12 bases between. Per the germline V gene, CDR1 is KGHSH and CDR2 is LQKENI. The CDR3, as DNA: TGTGCCAGCTCACCTGCTGACATACGCACCGGGGAGCTGTTTTTT. Its protein product is CASSPADIRTGELFF.

A few counts support this clonotype. The V gene is TRBV29-1, the J gene TRBJ1-1; no reliable D call. Germline assignment: CDR1 SQVTM and CDR2 ANQGSEA. The CDR3 contains 11 residues. V shed 3 bases and J shed 3 bases, with 5 bases lying between them. This CDR3 reads CSVDTYTEAFF. The CDR3 nucleotides read TGCAGCGTTGACACGTACACTGAAGCTTTCTTT.

The chain carries TRBV10-3 and TRBJ1-2, with a possible D match to TRBD1 (5 bases). V was trimmed by 3 bases and J by 6 bases, leaving 17 bases between them. CDR1 and CDR2 (germline): ENHRY, SYGVKD. The CDR3 contains 15 residues. CDR3 sequence: CAISDLQGGGNGYTF. The DNA of the CDR3 is TGTGCCATCAGTGATCTTCAGGGAGGAGGAAATGGCTACACCTTC.

On this clonotype itself: A much bigger clone sits one base away, suggesting this may be a read error. The chain couples TRBV13 to TRBJ1-2; D is unresolved. Per germline, CDR1 PRHDT and CDR2 FYEKMQ (reference sequence). Trimming pared 4 bases from V and 6 bases from J, leaving 3 bases between. The CDR3 is 10 amino acids. The CDR3 loop reads CASSSHGYTF. For the CDR3, the DNA is TGTGCCAGCAGCTCCCATGGCTACACCTTC.

This chain uses TRBV20-1 with TRBJ2-3; 7 bases are a match to TRBD2. The J segment lost 4 bases and the V segment lost 1 base, leaving 5 bases of the junction unmatched. The CDR3 runs 14 residues. Germline lookup yields CDR1 DFQATT and CDR2 SNEGSKA (reference sequence). CDR3 amino acids: CSARVPAGADTQYF. The CDR3 coding sequence is TGCAGTGCTAGAGTACCTGCGGGGGCAGATACGCAGTATTTT.

The chain carries TRBV14 and TRBJ2-7; 10 nucleotides agree with TRBD2. V shed 6 bases and J 5 bases; nucleotides not matched to a gene: 4. Germline CDR1 reads SGHDN; CDR2 reads FVKESK. The CDR3 has 13 amino acids. CDR3 DNA sequence: TGTGCCAGCAGGCTAGCGGGAGCCCACGAGCAGTACTTC. Encoded protein: CASRLAGAHEQYF.

This clonotype was counted a few times. The chain employs TRBV6-5 and TRBJ1-2; 9 nucleotides line up with TRBD1. After removal of 2 bases from V and 2 bases from J, the junction contained 6 bases not matched to a gene. Germline V CDR1 and CDR2: MNHEY, SVGAGI. The CDR3 has 16 residues. Here the CDR3 reads CASSYHGQGRNYGYTF. CDR3 sequence (DNA): TGTGCCAGCAGTTACCACGGACAGGGGAGGAACTATGGCTACACCTTC.

J is TRBJ2-5 and V is TRBV5-1, with D maybe TRBD1 (6 bases). The CDR3 is 14 amino acids. Germline V CDR1 and CDR2: SGHRS, YFSETQ. V was shortened by 2 bases and J by 2 bases, with 10 bases between the two germline ends. CDR3 residues: CASSFRDNQETQYF. The CDR3 DNA follows: TGCGCCAGCAGCTTCCGGGACAATCAAGAGACCCAGTACTTC.

The chain carries TRBV5-1 and TRBJ2-1, with 7 positions matching TRBD2. Germline assignment: CDR1 SGHRS and CDR2 YFSETQ. CDR3 length equals 13 residues. V was pared by 3 bases and J by 10 bases, with 7 bases of the junction left unmatched. CDR3 amino acids: CASSSPGGGEQFF. The DNA of the CDR3 is TGCGCCAGCAGCTCACCGGGGGGAGGAGAGCAGTTCTTC.